This T cell receptor beta chain was identified during a study of blood T cells in healthy people across ages. No fewer than 6 micrograms of total RNA were isolated from every sample. Regarding this clonotype: This may stem from a read error, because a much larger clone lies one nucleotide away.

Combining a sample-barcoded 5' primer with a J-beta primer mix, a second PCR ran for roughly 7 to 12 cycles. MiXCR was run by TCRdb on the 5' RACE reads, yielding one entry per CDR3 protein. Of just under 750,000 distinct CDR3 sequences in the sample, over 20% were seen once. Germline lookup yields CDR1 MNHEY and CDR2 SVGEGT. Trimming pared 0 bases from V and 6 bases from J, leaving 9 bases between. The CDR3 runs to 14 residues. Sequenced sample: blood. The sequence was obtained from a man in his 70s in good health. This chain joins TRBV6-2 or TRBV6-3 and TRBJ1-5; D gene uncertain. The CDR3 loop reads CASSYSDRVQPQHF. The CDR3 nucleotides are TGTGCCAGCAGTTACTCGGATAGGGTTCAGCCCCAGCATTTT.